These 29 T cell receptor beta chains were all obtained from the same sample, sequenced in a study of technical replicates of blood from a few donors. Libraries were prepared by immunoSEQ multiplex PCR; TCRdb keeps only in-frame clonotypes and omits some of them. The sample lists around 100,000 clones, over 85% occurring once. Sequenced input: T cells isolated from PBMCs. The receptors come from a human donor in good health.

This clone was recorded at least ten times. CDR3 nucleotide sequence: TGCGCCAGCAGCCATCGACTGGACTATGGCTACACCTTC. Protein sequence: CASSHRLDYGYTF. The rearrangement joins TRBV4-3 to TRBJ1-2; D call uncertain. Trimming stripped 3 bases from V and 3 bases from J, with 8 bases between. CDR3 length: 13 residues. Germline V CDR1 and CDR2: LGHNA, YSLEER.

The CDR3 loop is CASTPDGGGNTEAFF. The CDR3 nucleotides read TGTGCCAGCACCCCTGATGGAGGGGGCAACACTGAAGCTTTCTTT. This chain joins TRBV2 and TRBJ1-1; TRBD1 matches 7 bases. Germline V gene lookup returns CDR1 SNHLY and CDR2 FYNNEI. Unmatched junction bases numbered 10, after V lost 7 bases and J lost 2 bases. CDR3 length equals 15 residues.

V and J are TRBV5-4 and TRBJ2-7; 10 bases fit TRBD2. Trimming took 4 bases from V and 2 from J; bases not matched to a gene: 6. CDR1 SGHNT and CDR2 YYREEE come from the germline V gene (reference sequence). The CDR3 sequence is 15 residues long. As DNA, the CDR3 is TGTGCCAGCAGCCCCGGACTAGCGGATACCTACGAGCAGTACTTC. It is translated as CASSPGLADTYEQYF.

The J gene is TRBJ1-3, the V gene TRBV6-1; D is undetermined. The V and J ends lost 4 bases and 0 bases respectively, with 7 bases between them. CDR3 length equals 14 residues. Germline V gene sequence: CDR1 MNHNS, CDR2 SASEGT. The DNA of the CDR3 is TGTGCCAGCAGTGGGGCGGGCTCTGGAAACACCATATATTTT. Residues: CASSGAGSGNTIYF.

This chain joins TRBV5-6 and TRBJ2-7, with D perhaps matching TRBD1 (5 bases). The V gene's germline CDR1 is SGHDT and CDR2 YYEEEE. This CDR3 region has 12 residues. Trimming removed 2 bases at V and 6 bases at J, with 9 bases between. The CDR3 region is CASSFLGREQYF. The CDR3 bases are TGTGCCAGCAGCTTCTTGGGGCGCGAGCAGTACTTC.

A few counts support this clone. The chain carries TRBV27 and TRBJ2-2, with D hard to call. Germline V gene sequence: CDR1 MNHEY, CDR2 SMNVEV (reference sequence). CDR3 length: 11 residues. The V end was cut by 3 bases, the J end by 8 bases, with 4 bases between. The CDR3 bases are TGTGCCAGCAGTTTCTTAGGGGAGCTGTTTTTT. This translates into CASSFLGELFF.

The genes are TRBV5-1 and TRBJ1-1, with 7 bases lining up with TRBD1. V gave up 2 bases and J gave up 1 base; unmatched junction bases: 5. The CDR3 sequence is 15 residues long. Germline loops: CDR1 SGHRS, CDR2 YFSETQ. Here the CDR3 DNA reads TGCGCCAGCAGCTTAAGGCAGGGGGAGAACACTGAAGCTTTCTTT. This sequence encodes CASSLRQGENTEAFF.

The genes are TRBV5-1 and TRBJ2-1; D perhaps matches TRBD1 (6 bases). The V gene lost 4 bases and the J gene lost 5 bases, with 19 bases spanning the gap. The CDR3 loop spans 16 amino acids. Germline CDR1 reads SGHRS; CDR2 reads YFSETQ. This CDR3 is CASSGPRAPGDNEQFF. CDR3 nucleotides: TGCGCCAGCAGCGGCCCGCGGGCCCCAGGGGACAATGAGCAGTTCTTC.

The rearrangement joins TRBV21-1 to TRBJ2-1; the DNA was not compared with TRBD1, the D call given in the table. TRBV21-1 is flagged as a pseudogene. The length of the CDR3 is 17 residues. The CDR3 protein is CASSHPRGPCSRHEQFF. In DNA, the CDR3 is TGTGCCAGCAGCCATCCCAGGGGGCCATGTTCAAGACATGAGCAGTTCTTC.

The chain is built from TRBV7-6 and TRBJ1-2; 9 nucleotides agree with TRBD1. This CDR3 has 16 residues. Per the germline V gene, CDR1 is SGHVS and CDR2 is FNYEAQ. Trimming cost V 1 base and J 8 bases; bases outside gene matches: 11. CDR3 DNA: TGTGCCAGCAGCTTAGTGTCTTGGGACAGGGCGGGCGGCTACACCTTC. Translating gives CASSLVSWDRAGGYTF.

The chain recombines TRBV5-1 with TRBJ2-1; 14 bases are a match to TRBD2. This CDR3 has 18 amino acids. Losses at the gene ends were 0 bases for V and 1 base for J; bases not matched to a gene: 3. CDR1 and CDR2 (germline): SGHRS, YFSETQ. CDR3 amino acids: CASSLGLAGGGSYNEQFF. The CDR3 coding sequence is TGCGCCAGCAGCTTGGGACTAGCGGGAGGGGGGTCCTACAATGAGCAGTTCTTC.

This clone came up once. The CDR3 protein is CASSVDLGGNYEQYF. The CDR3 DNA sequence: TGTGCCAGCAGCGTAGATTTAGGGGGCAACTACGAGCAGTACTTC. The rearrangement uses TRBV9 and TRBJ2-7; TRBD1 agrees at 7 bases. Germline V gene data show CDR1 as SGDLS and CDR2 as YYNGEE. Unmatched junction bases numbered 6, after V lost 0 bases and J lost 3 bases. There are 15 residues in the CDR3.

The V call is TRBV7-3, the J call TRBJ2-1; TRBD2 might be the D (6 bases). Trimming removed 4 bases from V and 5 bases from J, with 12 bases in between. The CDR3 consists of 14 residues. The germline gives CDR1 SGHTA, CDR2 FQGTGA. The CDR3 here is CASSSSGPHNEQFF. CDR3 DNA sequence: TGTGCCAGCAGCTCAAGCGGGCCGCACAATGAGCAGTTCTTC.

V and J are TRBV29-1 and TRBJ1-1; D perhaps matches TRBD1 (6 bases). The germline gives CDR1 SQVTM, CDR2 ANQGSEA. The length of the CDR3 is 12 residues. Trimming shortened V by 6 bases and J by 7 bases, and 15 bases separated the two germline ends. The CDR3 bases are TGCAGCGTGGAACAGGGAGGAGGTGAAGCTTTCTTT. Its protein product is CSVEQGGGEAFF.

This chain links TRBV11-2 with TRBJ2-1; 12 bases align to TRBD2. J was trimmed by 4 bases and V by 4 bases; bases with no gene match: 2. In germline, CDR1 is SGHAT, CDR2 FQNNGV. The CDR3 totals 15 residues. The CDR3 loop is CASSSLAGGYNEQFF. In DNA, the CDR3 is TGTGCCAGCAGCTCGCTAGCGGGAGGGTACAATGAGCAGTTCTTC.

This chain connects TRBV6-5 to TRBJ1-6, with D maybe TRBD1 (5 bases). The V end was cut by 0 bases, the J end by 3 bases, with 9 bases between. Looked up from germline, CDR1 is MNHEY and CDR2 is SVGAGI. The CDR3 runs 16 residues. Here the CDR3 reads CASSYSGQFYNSPLHF. The CDR3 coding sequence is TGTGCCAGCAGTTACTCGGGGCAGTTCTATAATTCACCCCTCCACTTT.

The chain carries TRBV5-1 and TRBJ1-2, with 10 bases fitting TRBD1. There are 14 residues in the CDR3. Germline V CDR1 and CDR2: SGHRS, YFSETQ. V lost 3 bases to trimming and J lost 4 bases; unmatched junction nucleotides: 3. CDR3 amino acids: CASSSGTGVYGYTF. The CDR3 DNA sequence: TGCGCCAGCAGCTCCGGGACAGGGGTCTATGGCTACACCTTC.

This sequence joins TRBV11-3 and TRBJ2-3; the match to TRBD2 covers 8 bases. V was pared by 8 bases and J by 2 bases, with 6 bases of the junction left unmatched. This CDR3 is 14 amino acids long. The V gene's germline CDR1 is SGHNT and CDR2 YENEEA. The CDR3, as DNA: TGTGCCAGCCGGGGGGGCAGGTTCACAGATACGCAGTATTTT. Protein sequence: CASRGGRFTDTQYF.

The chain carries TRBV7-3 and TRBJ2-1; 8 positions agree with TRBD1. The germline gives CDR1 SGHTA, CDR2 FQGTGA. V was pared by 4 bases and J by 6 bases, with 8 bases of the junction left unmatched. The CDR3 runs to 15 residues. The CDR3 reads CASSSSTGAGNEQFF. The CDR3, as DNA: TGTGCCAGCAGCTCTTCGACAGGGGCGGGCAATGAGCAGTTCTTC.

The chain employs TRBV28 and TRBJ1-2; D call uncertain. Germline V lookup: CDR1 MDHEN, CDR2 SYDVKM. The CDR3 loop spans 13 amino acids. Trimming pared 7 bases from V and 0 bases from J, leaving 9 bases between. This CDR3 is CASKLGSNYGYTF. As DNA, the CDR3 is TGTGCCAGCAAGCTCGGGTCTAACTATGGCTACACCTTC.

Here the CDR3 DNA reads TGTGCCAGCAGTGAATTACAGGGAACGGCTTTCTTT. Translated: CASSELQGTAFF. The chain employs TRBV25-1 and TRBJ1-1; weak D call: TRBD1 (6 bases). Per germline, CDR1 MGHDK and CDR2 SYGVNS. The CDR3 totals 12 residues. Trimming removed 1 base from V and 11 bases from J, with 11 bases in between.

The chain carries TRBV6-1 and TRBJ1-6, with unresolved D. The V end lost 2 bases, the J end lost 8 bases, and 4 bases lay between the germline ends. The V gene's germline CDR1 is MNHNS and CDR2 SASEGT. This CDR3 is 12 amino acids long. CDR3 amino acids: CASSERDSPLHF. CDR3 sequence (DNA): TGTGCCAGCAGTGAACGGGATTCACCCCTCCACTTT.

The CDR3 nucleotides read TGTGCCAGCAGCGATACAGGGATTGTGGACACTGAAGCTTTCTTT. Amino acids: CASSDTGIVDTEAFF. The rearrangement joins TRBV7-9 to TRBJ1-1; perhaps TRBD1 as D (6 bases). V lost 5 bases, J lost 3 bases, and 16 bases lay in between. The germline CDR1 and CDR2 sequences are SEHNR and FQNEAQ (reference sequence). The CDR3 is made up of 15 amino acids.

The chain is built from TRBV11-2 and TRBJ2-1; 9 bases are shared with TRBD1. Germline V gene sequence: CDR1 SGHAT, CDR2 FQNNGV. J gave up 10 bases and V 6 bases, and 7 bases lay outside the gene matches. The CDR3 is 13 amino acids. For the CDR3, the DNA is TGTGCCAGCAGTCGGACAGGGGTCAGGGAGCAGTTCTTC. Translated, it gives CASSRTGVREQFF.

The V call is TRBV28, the J call TRBJ1-5; 9 nucleotides match TRBD1. The junction had 6 bases not matched to a gene; V was cut back by 7 bases and J by 5 bases. The germline CDR1 and CDR2 sequences are MDHEN and SYDVKM. The CDR3 is 14 amino acids. CDR3 nucleotide sequence: TGTGCCAGCACGTGGGACAGGGCTTATCAGCCCCAGCATTTT. As protein: CASTWDRAYQPQHF. Full variable domain (rest looked up from reference TRBV28 and TRBJ1-5): DVKVTQSSRYLVKRTGEKVFLECVQDMDHENMFWYRQDPGLGLRLIYFSYDVKMKEKGDIPEGYSVSREKKERFSLILESASTNQTSMYLCASTWDRAYQPQHFGDGTRLSIL.

This sequence joins TRBV29-1 and TRBJ2-7, with 7 nucleotides matching TRBD2. The V gene's germline CDR1 is SQVTM and CDR2 ANQGSEA. The length of the CDR3 is 12 residues. V dropped 5 bases and J dropped 5; count of bases not matched to a gene: 6. CDR3 coding DNA: TGCAGCGTTCGCCAGGGAGGGCACGAGCAGTACTTC. Residues: CSVRQGGHEQYF.

This sequence joins TRBV7-9 and TRBJ1-1, with 9 bases matching TRBD1. V was clipped by 9 bases and J by 4 bases; unmatched bases: 12. The CDR3 is made up of 15 amino acids. CDR1 SEHNR and CDR2 FQNEAQ come from the germline V gene (reference sequence). CDR3 DNA: TGTGCCAGTAGTCCAACGACAGGGGGTAGCACTGAAGCTTTCTTT. Its translation is CASSPTTGGSTEAFF.

CDR3 loop: CASSLQGSTGELFF. CDR3 DNA sequence: TGTGCCAGCAGCCTCCAGGGTTCCACCGGGGAGCTGTTTTTT. V usage is TRBV2 and J usage is TRBJ2-2; D perhaps matches TRBD1 (5 bases). The germline V gene encodes CDR1 SNHLY and CDR2 FYNNEI. This CDR3 comprises 14 residues. Deletions cut 6 bases from V and 4 bases from J, with 12 bases between.

V and J are TRBV11-2 and TRBJ2-7, with D possibly matching TRBD2 (6 bases). The V gene lost 1 base and the J gene lost 7 bases, with 14 bases spanning the gap. The CDR3 extends over 14 amino acids. From germline, CDR1 is SGHAT and CDR2 FQNNGV. CDR3 region: CASSLGGTPGEQYF. The CDR3 nucleotides are TGTGCCAGCAGCTTAGGAGGGACTCCTGGGGAGCAGTACTTC.